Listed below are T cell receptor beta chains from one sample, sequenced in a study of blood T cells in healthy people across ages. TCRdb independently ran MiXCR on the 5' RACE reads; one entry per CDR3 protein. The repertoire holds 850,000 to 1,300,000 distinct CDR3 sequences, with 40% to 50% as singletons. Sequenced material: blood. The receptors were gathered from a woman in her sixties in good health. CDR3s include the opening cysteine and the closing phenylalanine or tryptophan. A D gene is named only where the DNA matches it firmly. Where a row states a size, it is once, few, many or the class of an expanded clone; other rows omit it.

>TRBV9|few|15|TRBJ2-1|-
CASSAPSGSYNEQFF
TGTGCCAGCAGCGCCCCGTCGGGGTCCTACAATGAGCAGTTCTTC
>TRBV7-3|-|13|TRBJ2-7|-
CASSPVDSSEQYF
TGTGCCAGCAGCCCCGTCGACTCTAGCGAGCAGTACTTC
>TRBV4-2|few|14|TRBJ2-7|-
CASSQEVSLYEQYF
TGTGCCAGCAGCCAAGAGGTCAGCCTCTACGAGCAGTACTTC
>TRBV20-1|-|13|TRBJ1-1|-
CSASARGGTEAFF
TGCAGTGCTAGCGCCCGGGGGGGGACTGAAGCTTTCTTT
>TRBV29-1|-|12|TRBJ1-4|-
CSVSPTNEKLFF
TGCAGCGTTAGTCCAACTAATGAAAAACTGTTTTTT
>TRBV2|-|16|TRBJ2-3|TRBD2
CANSADSGRAFGTQYF
TGTGCCAACAGTGCCGATAGCGGGAGGGCCTTTGGTACGCAGTATTTT
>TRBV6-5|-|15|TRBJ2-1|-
CASKEGDSRVHEQFF
TGTGCCAGCAAAGAGGGGGACTCTAGGGTTCATGAGCAGTTCTTC
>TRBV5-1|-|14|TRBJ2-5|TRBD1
CASSKDRLRETQYF
TGCGCCAGCAGCAAGGACAGGCTCCGGGAGACCCAGTACTTC
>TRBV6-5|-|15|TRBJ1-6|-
CASRNDEAPHSPLHF
TGTGCCAGCAGGAACGACGAGGCTCCTCATTCACCCCTCCACTTT
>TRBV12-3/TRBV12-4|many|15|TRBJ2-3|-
CASSLQGSYTDTQYF
TGTGCCAGCAGTTTACAGGGCTCCTACACAGATACGCAGTATTTT
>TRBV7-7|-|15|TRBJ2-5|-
CASSLSEQLWETQYF
TGTGCCAGCAGCTTATCCGAACAGCTTTGGGAGACCCAGTACTTC
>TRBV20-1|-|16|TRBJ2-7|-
CSASGDNVREVRKQYF
TGCAGTGCTAGTGGGGATAACGTCCGGGAAGTCAGAAAGCAGTACTTC
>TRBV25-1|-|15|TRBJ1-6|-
CASSEMRGPSSPLHF
TGTGCCAGCAGTGAAATGAGGGGTCCGAGTTCACCCCTCCACTTT
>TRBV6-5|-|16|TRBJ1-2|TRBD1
CASSYRGDRAGGGYTF
TGTGCCAGCAGTTACAGGGGGGACAGGGCGGGAGGTGGCTACACCTTC
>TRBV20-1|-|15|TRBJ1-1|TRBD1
CSARAGQGLRTEAFF
TGCAGTGCTAGGGCTGGACAGGGGTTAAGGACTGAAGCTTTCTTT
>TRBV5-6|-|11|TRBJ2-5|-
CASSSLLTQYF
TGTGCCAGCAGCTCCCTATTAACCCAGTACTTC
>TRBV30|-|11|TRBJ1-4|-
CAWSQDKKLFF
TGTGCCTGGAGCCAGGACAAAAAACTGTTTTTT
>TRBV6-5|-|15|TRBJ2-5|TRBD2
CASSYAGVGTETQYF
TGTGCCAGCAGTTACGCGGGGGTCGGAACAGAGACCCAGTACTTC
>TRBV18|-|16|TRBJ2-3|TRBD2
CASSPPGETSRDTQYF
TGTGCCAGCTCACCACCGGGGGAGACTAGCAGGGATACGCAGTATTTT
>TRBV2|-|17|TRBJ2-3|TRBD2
CASSTDSGAGGTDTQYF
TGTGCCAGCAGTACCGACTCGGGCGCGGGAGGCACAGATACGCAGTATTTT
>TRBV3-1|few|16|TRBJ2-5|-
CASSPWGRERRETQYF
TGTGCCAGCAGCCCCTGGGGCCGGGAGAGGCGGGAGACCCAGTACTTC
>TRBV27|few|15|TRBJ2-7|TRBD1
CASSYVGQGSLEQYF
TGTGCCAGCAGTTACGTTGGACAGGGGAGCCTCGAGCAGTACTTC
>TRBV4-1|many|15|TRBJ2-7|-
CASSQVIAATYEQYF
TGCGCCAGCAGCCAAGTAATAGCGGCCACCTACGAGCAGTACTTC
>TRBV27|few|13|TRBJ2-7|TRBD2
CATGGGGSYEQYF
TGTGCAACCGGGGGGGGAGGCTCCTACGAGCAGTACTTC
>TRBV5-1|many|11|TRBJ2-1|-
CASSYYNEQFF
TGTGCCAGCAGTTACTACAATGAGCAGTTCTTC
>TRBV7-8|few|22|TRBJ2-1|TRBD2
CASSLAPGQRLAGASAYNEQFF
TGTGCCAGCAGCTTAGCGCCAGGACAAAGACTAGCGGGAGCGAGTGCCTACAATGAGCAGTTCTTC
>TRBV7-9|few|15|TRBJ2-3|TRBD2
CASSNGTTSTDTQYF
TGTGCCAGCAGCAATGGGACTACCAGCACAGATACGCAGTATTTT
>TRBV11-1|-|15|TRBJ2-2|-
CASSSWTTSTGELFF
TGTGCCAGCAGCTCCTGGACTACCTCCACCGGGGAGCTGTTTTTT
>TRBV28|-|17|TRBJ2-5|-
CASSSQPGTAGEETQYF
TGTGCCAGCAGTTCGCAGCCCGGGACAGCGGGGGAAGAGACCCAGTACTTC